The 23 T cell receptor beta chains listed next were all sequenced from one sample in a study of blood T cell repertoires in COVID-19. Clones were read by immunoSEQ multiplex PCR, and TCRdb kept only the in-frame ones, dropping some. The sample consists of fewer than 450,000 clones, about 90% of them appearing once. Sequenced input: PBMCs or T cells enriched from blood (not recorded which). Receptor source: a woman aged 30 to 39 who had recovered from COVID-19.

The rearrangement uses TRBV28 and TRBJ1-1; a weak D match, TRBD1 (6 bases). Deletions cut 8 bases from V and 13 bases from J, with 14 bases between. The length of the CDR3 is 10 residues. Germline V gene lookup returns CDR1 MDHEN and CDR2 SYDVKM. CDR3 in DNA: TGTGCCAGCGGAAGGGGGAACGGTTTCTTT. Translated: CASGRGNGFF. The full variable domain, rest sourced from reference TRBV28 and TRBJ1-1, is DVKVTQSSRYLVKRTGEKVFLECVQDMDHENMFWYRQDPGLGLRLIYFSYDVKMKEKGDIPEGYSVSREKKERFSLILESASTNQTSMYLCASGRGNGFFGQGTRLTVV.

The chain couples TRBV9 to TRBJ2-7, with D perhaps matching TRBD2 (6 bases). CDR1 SGDLS and CDR2 YYNGEE come from the germline V gene. Trimming stripped 0 bases from V and 5 bases from J, with 18 bases between. This CDR3 has 16 amino acids. The CDR3 DNA is TGTGCCAGCAGCGTAGACGCAGGGAGGAAGATGGACGAGCAGTACTTC. It yields the protein CASSVDAGRKMDEQYF.

The J gene is TRBJ1-6, the V gene TRBV2, with D hard to call. Germline CDR1 reads SNHLY; CDR2 reads FYNNEI. The ends were cut back, 4 bases at V and 7 bases at J, with 14 bases in the middle. This CDR3 region has 15 residues. The CDR3 region is CASSAMAAENSPLHF. DNA for the CDR3: TGTGCCAGCAGTGCCATGGCGGCGGAAAATTCACCCCTCCACTTT.

As concerns this clone: Distinct nucleotide sequences in the sample also encode this CDR3. The V and J genes are TRBV3-1 (or the pseudogene TRBV3-2) and TRBJ1-1; D is unclear. Germline V gene sequence: CDR1 LGHDT, CDR2 YNNKEL (reference sequence). The CDR3 length is 13 residues. Trimming pared 6 bases from V and 1 base from J, leaving 9 bases between. CDR3 nucleotide sequence: TGTGCCAGCAGGCGGACTCCGAACACTGAAGCTTTCTTT. This translates into CASRRTPNTEAFF.

The CDR3, as DNA: TGTGCCAGCAGTTATAGGACAGGGTTCTACAATGAGCAGTTCTTC. Translating gives CASSYRTGFYNEQFF. The chain joins TRBV6-5 to TRBJ2-1; 8 nucleotides agree with TRBD1. Losses at the gene ends were 3 bases for V and 3 bases for J; bases not matched to a gene: 4. The CDR3 is made up of 15 amino acids. Germline lookup yields CDR1 MNHEY and CDR2 SVGAGI.

This chain connects TRBV29-1 to TRBJ1-2; 11 nucleotides align to TRBD1. The CDR3 sequence is 14 residues long. CDR1 is SQVTM, CDR2 ANQGSEA, per germline. Unmatched junction bases numbered 4, after V lost 7 bases and J lost 0 bases. The CDR3: CSAWGQGANYGYTF. As DNA, the CDR3 is TGCAGCGCCTGGGGACAGGGGGCTAACTATGGCTACACCTTC. Together with reference TRBV29-1 and TRBJ1-2, the CDR3 gives the full variable domain: SAVISQKPSRDICQRGTSLTIQCQVDSQVTMMFWYRQQPGQSLTLIATANQGSEATYESGFVIDKFPISRPNLTFSTLTVSNMSPEDSSIYLCSAWGQGANYGYTFGSGTRLTVV.

The V call is TRBV19, the J call TRBJ2-7; TRBD1 matches 9 bases. The CDR3 consists of 15 residues. Germline V lookup: CDR1 LNHDA, CDR2 SQIVND (reference sequence). Trimming at V came to 3 bases and at J to 3 bases, leaving 6 bases not matched to a gene. This CDR3 is CASSIGTGSGYEQYF. The CDR3 coding sequence is TGTGCCAGTAGTATCGGGACAGGGAGCGGCTACGAGCAGTACTTC.

V and J are TRBV28 and TRBJ2-5; a possible D gene is TRBD1 (5 bases). The V end lost 6 bases, the J end lost 4 bases, and 21 bases lay between the germline ends. The V gene's germline CDR1 is MDHEN and CDR2 SYDVKM. The CDR3 spans 16 residues. CDR3 amino acids: CASSPLYRQVGETQYF. The CDR3, as DNA: TGTGCCAGCAGCCCCCTCTACAGGCAGGTGGGAGAGACCCAGTACTTC.

The chain joins TRBV11-2 to TRBJ1-6; perhaps TRBD1 as D (6 bases). V lost 1 base and J 4 bases, leaving 8 bases between the germline ends. There are 15 residues in the CDR3. The germline CDR1 and CDR2 sequences are SGHAT and FQNNGV. In DNA form, the CDR3 reads TGTGCCAGCAGCTTAGCAGGGGTTTATAATTCACCCCTCCACTTT. Its translation: CASSLAGVYNSPLHF.

DNA of the CDR3: TGTGCCAGCAGTGAATACGCTGGCGGCTCTAATTCACCCCTCCACTTT. Translation gives CASSEYAGGSNSPLHF. The chain has TRBV25-1 and TRBJ1-6; D is unclear. V was cut by 0 bases and J by 6 bases, with 12 bases left in between. The V gene's germline CDR1 is MGHDK and CDR2 SYGVNS. The CDR3 extends over 16 amino acids.

The chain has TRBV11-2 and TRBJ2-2; perhaps TRBD2 as D (5 bases). V dropped 1 base and J dropped 5 bases, with 11 bases sitting between them. CDR3 size: 15 residues. Per germline, CDR1 SGHAT and CDR2 FQNNGV. As DNA, the CDR3 is TGTGCCAGCAGCTTAGGGACTGGCTATACCGGGGAGCTGTTTTTT. Its translation: CASSLGTGYTGELFF.

The chain is built from TRBV2 and TRBJ2-3, with D perhaps matching TRBD2 (6 bases). From germline, CDR1 is SNHLY and CDR2 FYNNEI. V lost 11 bases to trimming and J lost 4 bases, with 16 bases between them. CDR3 length: 13 amino acids. CDR3: CAGRRGESDTQYF. In nucleotides, the CDR3 is TGTGCCGGGAGGAGAGGGGAATCAGATACGCAGTATTTT.

J is TRBJ2-6 and V is TRBV6-6, with 12 bases fitting TRBD1. The CDR3 spans 20 residues. Germline V lookup: CDR1 MNHNY, CDR2 SVGAGI (reference sequence). V shed 5 bases, J shed 2 bases, and the junction held 13 bases outside the gene matches. CDR3 sequence: CASSPGTGGLWVAGANVLTF. CDR3 nucleotide sequence: TGTGCCAGCAGTCCCGGGACAGGGGGCTTGTGGGTTGCTGGGGCCAACGTCCTGACTTTC.

V usage is TRBV28 and J usage is TRBJ1-3; D gene unclear. This CDR3 is 16 amino acids long. From germline, CDR1 is MDHEN and CDR2 SYDVKM. V was pared by 4 bases and J by 0 bases, with 13 bases between. The CDR3 region is CASSSPFFSSGNTIYF. The DNA of the CDR3 is TGTGCCAGCAGTTCCCCCTTTTTTTCCTCTGGAAACACCATATATTTT. The whole variable domain, remainder taken from reference TRBV28 and TRBJ1-3, is DVKVTQSSRYLVKRTGEKVFLECVQDMDHENMFWYRQDPGLGLRLIYFSYDVKMKEKGDIPEGYSVSREKKERFSLILESASTNQTSMYLCASSSPFFSSGNTIYFGEGSWLTVV.

This sequence joins TRBV2 and TRBJ2-4; D possibly corresponds to TRBD1 (5 bases). With 4 bases removed from V and 2 bases from J, the gap between germline ends came to 15 bases. The germline V gene encodes CDR1 SNHLY and CDR2 FYNNEI. This CDR3 has 16 residues. The CDR3 coding sequence is TGTGCCAGCAGTGGGGTGACAGAGATTTCCAAAAACATTCAGTACTTC. Translation gives CASSGVTEISKNIQYF.

The chain combines TRBV7-2 with TRBJ2-5; the D gene is possibly TRBD1 (6 bases). The V gene's germline CDR1 is SGHTA and CDR2 FQGNSA. The CDR3 consists of 12 residues. V was cut by 2 bases and J by 10 bases, with 11 bases left in between. CDR3 coding DNA: TGTGCCAGCAGCTTACCTACAGGGTACCAGTACTTC. Translation: CASSLPTGYQYF.

The chain recombines TRBV11-2 with TRBJ2-5; no definite D call. V gave up 9 bases and J gave up 0 bases, with 8 bases separating them. This CDR3 is 12 amino acids long. Germline V CDR1 and CDR2: SGHAT, FQNNGV. The CDR3 is CARGRYQETQYF. The CDR3 DNA reads TGTGCCAGGGGCAGGTACCAAGAGACCCAGTACTTC.

This chain connects TRBV28 to TRBJ2-7, with 8 positions matching TRBD2. J was trimmed by 0 bases and V by 3 bases; bases with no gene match: 1. Germline lookup yields CDR1 MDHEN and CDR2 SYDVKM. The CDR3 length is 14 residues. CDR3 DNA: TGTGCCAGCAGTTTCCGGGGGGGCTCCTACGAGCAGTACTTC. Its translation is CASSFRGGSYEQYF. Looking up the rest from reference TRBV28 and TRBJ2-7 gives the full variable domain: DVKVTQSSRYLVKRTGEKVFLECVQDMDHENMFWYRQDPGLGLRLIYFSYDVKMKEKGDIPEGYSVSREKKERFSLILESASTNQTSMYLCASSFRGGSYEQYFGPGTRLTVT.

This clone has a handful of counts. The chain joins TRBV2 to TRBJ1-5, with unresolved D. V lost 1 base and J lost 0, with 4 bases in between. The CDR3 covers 14 residues. Germline values: CDR1 SNHLY, CDR2 FYNNEI. CDR3 coding DNA: TGTGCCAGCAGTGAAGTTAATAGCAATCAGCCCCAGCATTTT. The encoded protein is CASSEVNSNQPQHF. The complete variable domain, with remaining parts taken from reference TRBV2 and TRBJ1-5, reads EPEVTQTPSHQVTQMGQEVILRCVPISNHLYFYWYRQILGQKVEFLVSFYNNEISEKSEIFDDQFSVERPDGSNFTLKIRSTKLEDSAMYFCASSEVNSNQPQHFGDGTRLSIL.

This clone has more than one count but fewer than ten. J is TRBJ2-2 and V is TRBV5-1, with 9 bases aligning to TRBD1. The CDR3 has 15 amino acids. Germline V gene lookup returns CDR1 SGHRS and CDR2 YFSETQ. Germline trimming cut 4 bases from V and 4 bases from J; bases unmatched to any gene: 5. In DNA form, the CDR3 reads TGCGCCAGCAGCGGGGGACAGGGAGGCACCGGGGAGCTGTTTTTT. Amino acids: CASSGGQGGTGELFF.

The J gene is TRBJ1-1, the V gene TRBV2; D is uncertain. Trimming took 8 bases from V and 10 from J, leaving 14 bases between them. Germline CDR1 is SNHLY and CDR2 is FYNNEI. The CDR3 is 11 residues long. The CDR3 reads CASWRVGVAFF. The DNA for the CDR3 is TGTGCCAGCTGGAGGGTCGGGGTAGCTTTCTTT.

The CDR3 DNA is TGTGCCAGCAGCTTGATCTGGGGGGAGGGCTACGAGCAGTACTTC. Amino acid sequence: CASSLIWGEGYEQYF. The chain is built from TRBV5-5 and TRBJ2-7; 7 nucleotides align to TRBD2. CDR3 length: 15 amino acids. Germline CDR1 reads SGHKS; CDR2 reads YYEKEE (reference sequence). Germline trimming cut 1 base from V and 3 bases from J; bases unmatched to any gene: 7. Full variable domain (outside the CDR3, taken from reference TRBV5-5 and TRBJ2-7): DAGVTQSPTHLIKTRGQQVTLRCSPISGHKSVSWYQQVLGQGPQFIFQYYEKEERGRGNFPDRFSARQFPNYSSELNVNALLLGDSALYLCASSLIWGEGYEQYFGPGTRLTVT.

The genes are TRBV5-1 and TRBJ1-2; 9 bases agree with TRBD1. The CDR3 contains 16 residues. The germline CDR1 and CDR2 sequences are SGHRS and YFSETQ. The V gene end was trimmed by 3 bases and the J gene end by 1 base; junction bases not matched to a gene: 7. The CDR3 is CASSSDPGQGNYGYTF. CDR3 DNA: TGCGCCAGCAGCTCCGACCCGGGACAGGGTAACTATGGCTACACCTTC.